This T cell receptor beta chain was retrieved from a study of graft-versus-host responses after intestinal transplantation. Overall study: Among the recipients, transplants were multivisceral, liver-intestinal, or isolated intestinal.

Study-wide findings and caveats: Detected in recipient marrow were GvH clones, some of which were first observed in ileum or blood.

Using immunoSEQ multiplex PCR, the repertoire was profiled, and TCRdb retains in-frame clones only, with some absent. The profile shows tens of thousands of clones, 75% to 95% of them singletons. As regards this clone: The antigen is unknown.

The ends were cut back, 1 base at V and 9 bases at J, with 10 bases in the middle. This CDR3 spans 13 amino acids. Per germline, CDR1 SGHTA and CDR2 FQGNSA. The sequence was obtained from a human donor who received an intestinal transplant. Material: unstimulated CD8+ T cells sorted from spleen or lymph node cells, obtained before intestinal transplant. The chain is built from TRBV7-2 and TRBJ2-1; D gene uncertain. The CDR3, as DNA: TGTGCCAGCAGCTTAGTGGAGCGCGGTGAGCAGTTCTTC. This translates into CASSLVERGEQFF.